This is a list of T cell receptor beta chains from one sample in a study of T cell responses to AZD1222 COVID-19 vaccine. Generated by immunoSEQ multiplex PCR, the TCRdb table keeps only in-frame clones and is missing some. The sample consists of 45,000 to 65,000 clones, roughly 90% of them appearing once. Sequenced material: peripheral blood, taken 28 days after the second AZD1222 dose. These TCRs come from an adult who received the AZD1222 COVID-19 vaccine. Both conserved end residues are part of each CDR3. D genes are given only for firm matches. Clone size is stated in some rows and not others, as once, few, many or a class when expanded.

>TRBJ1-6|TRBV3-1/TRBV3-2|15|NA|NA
CASSPEGNFGSPLHF
TGTGCCAGCAGCCCAGAGGGAAATTTCGGGTCACCCCTCCACTTT
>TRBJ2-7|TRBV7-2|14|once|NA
CASSFSVEVREQYF
TGTGCCAGCAGCTTTTCGGTCGAGGTTAGGGAGCAGTACTTC
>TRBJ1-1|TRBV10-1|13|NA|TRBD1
CASSTGEGTEAFF
TGCGCCAGCAGCACAGGGGAGGGCACTGAAGCTTTCTTT
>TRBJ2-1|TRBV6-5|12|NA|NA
CASTPGGNEQFF
TGTGCCAGCACCCCCGGAGGGAATGAGCAGTTCTTC
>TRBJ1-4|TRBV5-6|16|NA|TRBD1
CASSPRDRGWNEKLFF
TGTGCCAGCAGCCCGCGGGACAGGGGATGGAATGAAAAACTGTTTTTT
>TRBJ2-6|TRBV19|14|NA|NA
CASSTRDRANVLTF
TGTGCCAGTAGTACTCGGGACAGGGCCAACGTCCTGACTTTC
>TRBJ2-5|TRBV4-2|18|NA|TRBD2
CASSQDRDSGTHQETQYF
TGTGCCAGCAGCCAAGATCGTGATAGCGGGACCCATCAAGAGACCCAGTACTTC
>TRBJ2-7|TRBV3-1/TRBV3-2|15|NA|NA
CASSPGQRSSYEQYF
TGTGCCAGCAGCCCGGGACAACGAAGCTCCTACGAGCAGTACTTC
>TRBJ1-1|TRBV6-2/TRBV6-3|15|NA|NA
CASRPSGTLNTEAFF
TGTGCCAGCAGGCCTTCCGGGACATTGAACACTGAAGCTTTCTTT
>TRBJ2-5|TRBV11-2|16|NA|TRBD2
CASSSGLAGGEETQYF
TGTGCCAGCAGCTCGGGACTAGCGGGAGGGGAAGAGACCCAGTACTTC
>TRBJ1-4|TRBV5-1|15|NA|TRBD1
CASSAADRGNEKLFF
TGCGCCAGCAGCGCCGCTGACAGGGGGAATGAAAAACTGTTTTTT
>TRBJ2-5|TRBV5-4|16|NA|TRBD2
CASSLGASGSGETQYF
TGTGCCAGCAGCTTGGGGGCTAGCGGGAGTGGGGAGACCCAGTACTTC
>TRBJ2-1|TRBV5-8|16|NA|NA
CASSQTSAGSYNEQFF
TGTGCCAGCAGCCAAACCTCGGCAGGGTCCTACAATGAGCAGTTCTTC
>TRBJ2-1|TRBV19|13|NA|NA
CASSIQGRAEQFF
TGTGCCAGTAGTATACAGGGTCGGGCTGAGCAGTTCTTC
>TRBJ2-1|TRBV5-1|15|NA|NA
CASSLLSSLPGEQFF
TGCGCCAGCAGCTTGCTGAGTTCCCTCCCCGGTGAGCAGTTCTTC
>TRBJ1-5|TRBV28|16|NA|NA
CASSAQGPGGNQPQHF
TGTGCCAGCAGCGCACAGGGCCCCGGGGGCAATCAGCCCCAGCATTTT
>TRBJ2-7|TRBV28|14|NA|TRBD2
CASIPSGRDYEQYF
TGTGCCAGCATTCCTAGCGGGAGAGATTACGAGCAGTACTTC
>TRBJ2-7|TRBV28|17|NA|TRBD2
CASSPQTSGRFSYEQYF
TGTGCCAGCAGCCCCCAAACTAGCGGGAGGTTCTCCTACGAGCAGTACTTC
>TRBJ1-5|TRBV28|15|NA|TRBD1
CASSLDRGSNQPQHF
TGTGCCAGCAGTTTAGACAGGGGTAGCAATCAGCCCCAGCATTTT
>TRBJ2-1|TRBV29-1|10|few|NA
CSALHYTQFF
TGCAGCGCTCTACACTACACCCAGTTCTTC
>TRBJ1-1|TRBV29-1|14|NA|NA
CSVDLRVVNTEAFF
TGCAGCGTCGACCTCAGGGTCGTCAACACTGAAGCTTTCTTT
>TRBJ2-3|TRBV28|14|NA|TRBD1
CASSSTGGKDTQYF
TGTGCCAGCAGTTCCACAGGGGGAAAAGATACGCAGTATTTT
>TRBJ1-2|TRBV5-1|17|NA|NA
CASSLTPTGLGNYGYTF
TGCGCCAGCAGCTTGACCCCAACAGGGTTGGGGAACTATGGCTACACCTTC
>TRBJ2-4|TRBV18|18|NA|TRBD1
CASSPLGQGEVAKNIQYF
TGTGCCAGCTCACCCCTCGGACAGGGGGAGGTCGCCAAAAACATTCAGTACTTC
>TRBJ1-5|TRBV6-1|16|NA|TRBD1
CASSEDGQGAFQPQHF
TGTGCCAGCAGTGAAGACGGACAGGGGGCTTTTCAGCCCCAGCATTTT
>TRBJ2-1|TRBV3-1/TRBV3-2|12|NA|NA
CASSPGGLEQFF
TGTGCCAGCAGCCCGGGCGGGTTGGAGCAGTTCTTC
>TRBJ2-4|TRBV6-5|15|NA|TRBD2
CASSPVAGGLNIQYF
TGTGCCAGCAGCCCCGTAGCGGGAGGCCTAAACATTCAGTACTTC
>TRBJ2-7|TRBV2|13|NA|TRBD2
CASRTSGNYEQYF
TGTGCCAGCAGGACTAGCGGGAACTACGAGCAGTACTTC
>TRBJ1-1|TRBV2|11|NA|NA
CASTPYTEAFF
TGTGCCAGCACCCCGTACACTGAAGCTTTCTTT